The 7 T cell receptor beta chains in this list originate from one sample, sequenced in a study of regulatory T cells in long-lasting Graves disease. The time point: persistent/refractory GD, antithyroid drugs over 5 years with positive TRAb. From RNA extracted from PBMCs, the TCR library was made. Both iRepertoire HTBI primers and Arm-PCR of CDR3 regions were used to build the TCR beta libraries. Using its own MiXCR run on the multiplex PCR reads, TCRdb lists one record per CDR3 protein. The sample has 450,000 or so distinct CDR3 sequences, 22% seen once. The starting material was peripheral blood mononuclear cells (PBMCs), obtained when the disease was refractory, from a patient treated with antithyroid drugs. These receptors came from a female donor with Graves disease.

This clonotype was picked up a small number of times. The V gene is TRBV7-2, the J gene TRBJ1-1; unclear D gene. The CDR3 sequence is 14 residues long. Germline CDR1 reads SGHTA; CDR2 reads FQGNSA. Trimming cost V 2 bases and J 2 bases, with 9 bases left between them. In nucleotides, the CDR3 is TGTGCCAGCAGCTTATATGGTGTAAACACTGAAGCTTTCTTT. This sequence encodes CASSLYGVNTEAFF.

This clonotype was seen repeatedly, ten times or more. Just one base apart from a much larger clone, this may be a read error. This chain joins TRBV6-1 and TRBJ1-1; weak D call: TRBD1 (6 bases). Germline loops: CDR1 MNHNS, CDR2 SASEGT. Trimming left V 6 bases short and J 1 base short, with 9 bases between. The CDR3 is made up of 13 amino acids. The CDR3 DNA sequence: TGTGCCAGCAGCGGACAGACGAACACTGAAGCTTTCTTT. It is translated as CASSGQTNTEAFF.

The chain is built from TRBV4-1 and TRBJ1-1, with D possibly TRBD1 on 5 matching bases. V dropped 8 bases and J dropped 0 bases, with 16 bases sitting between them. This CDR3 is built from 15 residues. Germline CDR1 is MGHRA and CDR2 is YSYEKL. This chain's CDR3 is CASRFVGRMNTEAFF. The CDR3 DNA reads TGCGCCAGCCGTTTTGTGGGACGGATGAACACTGAAGCTTTCTTT.

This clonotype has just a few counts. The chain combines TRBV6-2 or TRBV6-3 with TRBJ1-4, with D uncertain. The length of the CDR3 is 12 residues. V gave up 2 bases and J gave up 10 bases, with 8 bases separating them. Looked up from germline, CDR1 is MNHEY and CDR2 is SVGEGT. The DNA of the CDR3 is TGTGCCAGCAGTTACCCCAGAGGAAAACTGTTTTTT. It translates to CASSYPRGKLFF.

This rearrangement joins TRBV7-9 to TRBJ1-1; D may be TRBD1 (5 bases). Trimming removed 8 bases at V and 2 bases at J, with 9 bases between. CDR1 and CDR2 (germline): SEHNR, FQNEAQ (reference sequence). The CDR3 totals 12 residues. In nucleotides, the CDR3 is TGTGCCAGCGTCGGGGGAAACACTGAAGCTTTCTTT. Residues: CASVGGNTEAFF.

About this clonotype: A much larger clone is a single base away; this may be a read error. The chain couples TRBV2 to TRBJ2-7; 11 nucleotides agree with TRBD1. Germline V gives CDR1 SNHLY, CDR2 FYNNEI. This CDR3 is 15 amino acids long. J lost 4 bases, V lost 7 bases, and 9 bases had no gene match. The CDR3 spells CASKIGTGGAYEQYF. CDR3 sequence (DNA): TGTGCCAGCAAGATAGGGACAGGGGGGGCGTACGAGCAGTACTTC.

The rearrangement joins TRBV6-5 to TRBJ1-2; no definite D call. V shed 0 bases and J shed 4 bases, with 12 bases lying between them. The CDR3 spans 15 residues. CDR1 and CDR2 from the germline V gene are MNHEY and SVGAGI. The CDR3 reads CASSYSYRNSYGYTF. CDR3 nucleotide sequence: TGTGCCAGCAGTTACTCGTACCGTAATAGCTATGGCTACACCTTC.